This T cell receptor beta chain comes out of a study of T cell responses to AZD1222 COVID-19 vaccine. Regarding the study as a whole: Dominant CD4 TCR responses targeted spike regions 160-218 and 743-854. Repertoire sampling occurred only after the peak T cell response.

Only in-frame clones appear in the TCRdb table, and some are missing; sequencing was by immunoSEQ multiplex PCR. The table shows some 170,000 clones, with 85% to 90% occurring only once. The CDR3 covers 13 residues. Germline V CDR1 and CDR2: SGHTA, FQGNSA. Trimming left V 8 bases short and J 7 bases short, with 15 bases between. As for this clone: Its antigen is unknown.

The sample here was peripheral blood, taken on day 0 of AZD1222 vaccination. The clonotype was recovered from an adult in good health. This chain connects TRBV7-2 to TRBJ1-5; a weak D match, TRBD1 (6 bases). The CDR3 reads CASELGGGQPQHF. The CDR3 DNA is TGTGCCAGCGAGTTGGGGGGCGGGCAGCCCCAGCATTTT. Based on the CDR3 plus reference TRBV7-2 and TRBJ1-5, the full variable domain is GAGVSQSPSNKVTEKGKDVELRCDPISGHTALYWYRQSLGQGLEFLIYFQGNSAPDKSGLPSDRFSAERTGGSVSTLTIQRTQQEDSAVYLCASELGGGQPQHFGDGTRLSIL.